Each of the 7 T cell receptor beta chains below was sequenced from the same sample in a study of cytomegalovirus exposure and HLA in healthy donors. The study ran its PCR with 60 Vbeta and 13 Jbeta primers. Data came from immunoSEQ multiplex PCR; TCRdb stores just in-frame clones and leaves some out. Among 95,000 to 150,000 clones listed, almost 85% were seen once. The sequenced sample consisted of PBMCs. The receptors derive from a woman between 18 and 29 years old in good health and CMV-seronegative.

J is TRBJ2-7 and V is TRBV6-1; 11 positions match TRBD2. The CDR3 runs to 15 residues. Germline CDR1 is MNHNS and CDR2 is SASEGT. The V and J ends lost 4 bases and 2 bases, in that order; junction bases with no gene match: 4. The CDR3 is CASSVGTSGTYEQYF. The CDR3 nucleotides are TGTGCCAGCAGTGTCGGGACTAGCGGTACCTACGAGCAGTACTTC.

The chain is built from TRBV15 and TRBJ2-5, with D perhaps matching TRBD1 (6 bases). Gene TRBJ2-7 matches the end of the DNA better, so the J call may be wrong. Germline V lookup: CDR1 LNHNV, CDR2 YYDKDF (reference sequence). CDR3 length equals 14 residues. Here the CDR3 reads CATSREGHLYEQYF. CDR3 DNA sequence: TGTGCCACCAGCAGAGAGGGACACCTCTACGAGCAGTACTTC.

The rearrangement links TRBV9 to TRBJ2-3; maybe TRBD1 (9 bases). In germline, CDR1 is SGDLS, CDR2 YYNGEE. Trimming removed 10 bases from V and 4 bases from J, with 31 bases in between. The CDR3 length is 18 residues. The CDR3 spells CASTPGTGKGLGSDTQYF. As DNA, the CDR3 is TGTGCCTCGACGCCCGGGACAGGGAAGGGACTAGGTTCAGATACGCAGTATTTT.

About this clone itself: At one boundary the junction diverges from the germline segment, which might be a read error. The chain employs TRBV5-6 and TRBJ2-4; TRBD1 aligns across 12 bases. Germline CDR1 SGHDT, CDR2 YYEEEE. CDR3 length: 17 residues. Written as DNA, the CDR3 is TGTGCCAGCAGCTGGCTCGGGGACAGGGGGCGCAAAAACAGTCAGTACTTC. This encodes CASSWLGDRGRKNSQYF.

J is TRBJ1-1 and V is TRBV27, with 7 bases lining up with TRBD1. Germline V CDR1 and CDR2: MNHEY, SMNVEV (reference sequence). V gave up 8 bases and J gave up 0 bases; unmatched junction bases: 9. The CDR3 consists of 15 residues. CDR3 bases: TGTGCCAGCCTTGGCACTACAGGGGTGAACACTGAAGCTTTCTTT. It yields the protein CASLGTTGVNTEAFF.

The chain uses TRBV27 and TRBJ1-1; D remains ambiguous. There are 16 residues in the CDR3. V lost 7 bases to trimming and J lost 8 bases, with 26 bases between them. CDR1 is MNHEY, CDR2 SMNVEV, per germline (reference sequence). The CDR3 DNA reads as TGTGCCAGCAATCAAGGCGCCAGCCTCCAACGCGGGGAAGCTTTCTTT. It specifies CASNQGASLQRGEAFF.

The chain joins TRBV5-1 to TRBJ1-1; 7 nucleotides align to TRBD1. V dropped 3 bases and J dropped 6; count of bases not matched to a gene: 17. The germline V gene encodes CDR1 SGHRS and CDR2 YFSETQ. CDR3 size: 17 residues. This CDR3 reads CASSSQRGQTRSAEAFF. DNA of the CDR3: TGCGCCAGCAGCTCCCAACGGGGACAGACGAGGTCGGCTGAAGCTTTCTTT.